This T cell receptor (beta chain) is from a study of blood T cells in healthy people across ages. This clonotype was counted many times. Its antigen is undetermined. Trimming stripped 1 base from V and 3 bases from J, with 12 bases between. The CDR3 consists of 15 residues. Germline V gives CDR1 SEHNR, CDR2 FQNEAQ (reference sequence). Study results and caveats: Both naive CD4+ cell counts and diversity were greater in long-lived donors than in aged donors.

Primed by a sample-barcoded 5' primer and a J-beta primer mix, a second PCR proceeded for 7 to 11 cycles. TCRdb re-called the 5' RACE reads through MiXCR, storing one row per CDR3 protein. The sample lists about 1,800,000 distinct CDR3 sequences, roughly 28% seen once, with 7.7% in the top ten. The sequence came from a woman aged 30 to 39 in good health. The sample taken for sequencing was blood. The chain has TRBV7-9 and TRBJ2-5; D call uncertain. The DNA of the CDR3 is TGTGCCAGCAGCTTAGGACCCACCCGAGAAGAGACCCAGTACTTC. This sequence encodes CASSLGPTREETQYF. Drawing the rest from reference TRBV7-9 and TRBJ2-5, the complete variable domain is DTGVSQNPRHKITKRGQNVTFRCDPISEHNRLYWYRQTLGQGPEFLTYFQNEAQLEKSRLLSDRFSAERPKGSFSTLEIQRTEQGDSAMYLCASSLGPTREETQYFGPGTRLLVL.